This TCR beta chain was captured in a study of cytomegalovirus exposure and HLA in healthy donors. Whole-study results and caveats: According to the study, around 180 TCR beta chains were cytomegalovirus-associated.

Libraries were prepared by immunoSEQ multiplex PCR; TCRdb keeps only in-frame clonotypes and omits some of them. The table shows 190,000 or so clones, with around 81% occurring only once. Note on this clone: Its antigen remains unidentified.

Donors were drawn from the roughly 120-subject validation cohort, separate from the approximately 670-subject first cohort. Sequences were obtained from PBMCs. The sequence came from a woman younger than 35 in good health and CMV-seropositive.

This chain's CDR3 is CASSPSSGNTIYF. The CDR3 nucleotides read TGTGCCAGCTCACCTAGCTCTGGAAACACCATATATTTT. The J gene is TRBJ1-3, the V gene TRBV18; D remains ambiguous. This CDR3 is 13 amino acids long. Germline-derived CDR1 and CDR2 are KGHSH and LQKENI. The V end was cut by 3 bases, the J end by 0 bases, with 3 bases between.